The present entry profiles one TCR beta chain with its context. This entry belongs to a study of blood T cell repertoires in COVID-19. The overall study: PBMCs, B-cell-depleted T cells, or T cells provided the cDNA or gDNA that made up the material.

TCRdb's table, derived via immunoSEQ multiplex PCR, lists solely in-frame clones and lacks some. The sample lists 55,000 to 80,000 clones; roughly 86% were seen once. The V and J ends lost 3 bases and 3 bases, in that order; junction bases with no gene match: 6. Germline CDR1 reads SGHRS; CDR2 reads YFSETQ. CDR3 size: 15 residues. The material sequenced was peripheral blood. This TCR derives from a human donor in a cohort sampled during active COVID-19. This rearrangement joins TRBV5-1 to TRBJ1-1; 9 bases fit TRBD1. CDR3 residues: CASSSRDREYTEAFF. The CDR3 DNA sequence: TGCGCCAGCAGCTCCCGGGACAGGGAATACACTGAAGCTTTCTTT.